This T cell receptor (beta chain) is from a study of T cell changes during pregnancy in multiple sclerosis. This CDR3 has 14 amino acids. Germline-derived CDR1 and CDR2 are MDHEN and SYDVKM. The trim removed 5 bases at V and 10 bases at J, leaving 13 bases unmatched. Sequencing used immunoSEQ multiplex PCR; TCRdb keeps in-frame clones, though not all of them. Of 70,000 to 95,000 clones in the sample, over 85% were seen once. This sequence was found in a female donor in good health, enrolled as a control in a pregnancy study. Sequenced material: peripheral blood, taken after pregnancy. The chain joins TRBV28 to TRBJ1-2; 7 bases agree with TRBD1. The DNA of the CDR3 is TGTGCCAGCAGTCCACCCGGGACAGTCGTTGACTACACCTTC. This encodes CASSPPGTVVDYTF.